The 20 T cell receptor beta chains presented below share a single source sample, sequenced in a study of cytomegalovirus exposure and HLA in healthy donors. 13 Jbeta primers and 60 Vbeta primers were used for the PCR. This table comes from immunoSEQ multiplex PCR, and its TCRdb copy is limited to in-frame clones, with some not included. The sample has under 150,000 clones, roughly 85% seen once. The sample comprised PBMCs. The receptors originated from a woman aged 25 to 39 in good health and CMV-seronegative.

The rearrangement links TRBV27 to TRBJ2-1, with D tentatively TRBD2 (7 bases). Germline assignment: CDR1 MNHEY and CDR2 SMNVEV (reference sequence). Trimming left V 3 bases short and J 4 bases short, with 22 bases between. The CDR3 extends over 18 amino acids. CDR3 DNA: TGTGCCAGCAGTTTGGGGCCCCGTGGGGGGGCCGATTACAATGAGCAGTTCTTC. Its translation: CASSLGPRGGADYNEQFF.

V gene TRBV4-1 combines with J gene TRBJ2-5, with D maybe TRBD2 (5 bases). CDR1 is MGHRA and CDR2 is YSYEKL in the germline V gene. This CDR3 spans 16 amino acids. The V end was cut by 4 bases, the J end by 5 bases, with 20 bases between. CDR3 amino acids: CASSPLPGSNKETQYF. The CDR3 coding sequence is TGCGCCAGCAGCCCCTTACCGGGATCTAACAAGGAGACCCAGTACTTC.

CDR3 amino acids: CASSTGFGNTIYF. The CDR3 coding sequence is TGTGCCAGCTCTACAGGGTTTGGAAACACCATATATTTT. V usage is TRBV18 and J usage is TRBJ1-3; tentatively, D is TRBD1 (6 bases). V lost 6 bases to trimming and J lost 3 bases, with 9 bases between them. Germline CDR1 KGHSH, CDR2 LQKENI. The CDR3 has 13 amino acids.

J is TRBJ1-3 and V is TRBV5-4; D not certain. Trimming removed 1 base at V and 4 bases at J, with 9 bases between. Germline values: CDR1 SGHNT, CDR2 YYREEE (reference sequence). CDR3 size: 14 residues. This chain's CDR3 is CASSLIGRGNTIYF. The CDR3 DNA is TGTGCCAGCAGCTTGATAGGCAGGGGAAACACCATATATTTT. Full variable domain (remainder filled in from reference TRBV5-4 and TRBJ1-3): ETGVTQSPTHLIKTRGQQVTLRCSSQSGHNTVSWYQQALGQGPQFIFQYYREEENGRGNFPPRFSGLQFPNYSSELNVNALELDDSALYLCASSLIGRGNTIYFGEGSWLTVV.

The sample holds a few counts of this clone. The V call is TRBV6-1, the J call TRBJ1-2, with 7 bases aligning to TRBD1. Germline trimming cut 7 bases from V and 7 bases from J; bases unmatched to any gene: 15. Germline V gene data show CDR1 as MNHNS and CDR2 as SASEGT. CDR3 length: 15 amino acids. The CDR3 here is CASTSGRRQGVGYTF. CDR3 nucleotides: TGTGCCAGCACCAGCGGCCGAAGGCAGGGGGTTGGCTACACCTTC.

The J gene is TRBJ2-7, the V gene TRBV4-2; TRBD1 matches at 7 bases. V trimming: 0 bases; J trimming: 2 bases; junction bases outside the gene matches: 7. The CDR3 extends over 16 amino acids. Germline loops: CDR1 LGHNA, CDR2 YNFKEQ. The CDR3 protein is CASSQDLGTVPYEQYF. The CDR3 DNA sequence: TGTGCCAGCAGCCAAGATCTCGGGACAGTCCCCTACGAGCAGTACTTC.

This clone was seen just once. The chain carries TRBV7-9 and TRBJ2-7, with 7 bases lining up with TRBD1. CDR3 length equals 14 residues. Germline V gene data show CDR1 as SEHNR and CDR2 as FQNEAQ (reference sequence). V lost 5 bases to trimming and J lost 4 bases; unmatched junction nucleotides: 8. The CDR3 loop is CASSPRTGNYEQYF. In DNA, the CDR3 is TGTGCCAGCAGCCCTCGGACAGGAAATTACGAGCAGTACTTC.

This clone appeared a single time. The CDR3 region is CASSLSGGEGNEQFF. The CDR3 nucleotides are TGTGCCAGCAGCTTGAGCGGGGGAGAAGGGAATGAGCAGTTCTTC. V usage is TRBV11-2 and J usage is TRBJ2-1, with 8 positions matching TRBD2. The trim removed 3 bases at V and 7 bases at J, leaving 8 bases unmatched. The CDR3 loop spans 15 amino acids. From germline, CDR1 is SGHAT and CDR2 FQNNGV.

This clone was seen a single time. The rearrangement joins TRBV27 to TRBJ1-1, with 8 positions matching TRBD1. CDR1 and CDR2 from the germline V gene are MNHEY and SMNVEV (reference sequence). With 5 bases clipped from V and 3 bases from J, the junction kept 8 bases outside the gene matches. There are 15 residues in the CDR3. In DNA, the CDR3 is TGTGCCAGCAGTCCTCAGGGGGCGGATTACACTGAAGCTTTCTTT. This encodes CASSPQGADYTEAFF.

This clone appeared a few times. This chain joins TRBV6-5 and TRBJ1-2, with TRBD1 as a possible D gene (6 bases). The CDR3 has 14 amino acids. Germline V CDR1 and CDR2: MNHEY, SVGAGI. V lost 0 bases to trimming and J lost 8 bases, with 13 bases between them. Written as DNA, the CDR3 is TGTGCCAGCAGTTACTCGGGGGGGGGCTACGGCTACACCTTC. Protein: CASSYSGGGYGYTF.

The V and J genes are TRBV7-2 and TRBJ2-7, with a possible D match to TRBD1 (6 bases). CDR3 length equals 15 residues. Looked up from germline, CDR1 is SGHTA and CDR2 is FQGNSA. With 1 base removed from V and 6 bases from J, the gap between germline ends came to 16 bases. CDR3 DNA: TGTGCCAGCAGCTTAGTCCCCCGACAGGAGCGCGAGCAGTACTTC. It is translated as CASSLVPRQEREQYF.

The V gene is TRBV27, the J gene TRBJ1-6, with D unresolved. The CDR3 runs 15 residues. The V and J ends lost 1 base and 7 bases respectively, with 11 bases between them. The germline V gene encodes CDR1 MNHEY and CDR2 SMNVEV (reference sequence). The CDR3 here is CASSLWATRNSPLHF. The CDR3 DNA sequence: TGTGCCAGCAGTTTATGGGCCACCCGAAATTCACCCCTCCACTTT.

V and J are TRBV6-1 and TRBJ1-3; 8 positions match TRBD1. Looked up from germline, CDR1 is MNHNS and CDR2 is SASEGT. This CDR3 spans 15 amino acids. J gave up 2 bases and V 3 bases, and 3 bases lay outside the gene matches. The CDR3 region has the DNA TGTGCCAGCAGTGACAGGGGGCTGGCTGGAAACACCATATATTTT. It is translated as CASSDRGLAGNTIYF.

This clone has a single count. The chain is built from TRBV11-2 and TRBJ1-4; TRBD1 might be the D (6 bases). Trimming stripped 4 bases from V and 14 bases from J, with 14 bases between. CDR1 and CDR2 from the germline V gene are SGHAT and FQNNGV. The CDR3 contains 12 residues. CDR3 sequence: CASSSTGLGLFF. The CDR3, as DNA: TGTGCCAGCAGCTCTACAGGGCTGGGGCTGTTTTTT.

In nucleotides, the CDR3 is TGTGCCAGCAGCAAACAGGTGGCCCCCACTGAAGCTTTCTTT. Translating gives CASSKQVAPTEAFF. The V call is TRBV9, the J call TRBJ1-1, with D perhaps matching TRBD1 (5 bases). Trimming took 4 bases from V and 4 from J, leaving 14 bases between them. Germline values: CDR1 SGDLS, CDR2 YYNGEE. The CDR3 sequence is 14 residues long. The complete variable domain, with remaining parts taken from reference TRBV9 and TRBJ1-1, reads DSGVTQTPKHLITATGQRVTLRCSPRSGDLSVYWYQQSLDQGLQFLIQYYNGEERAKGNILERFSAQQFPDLHSELNLSSLELGDSALYFCASSKQVAPTEAFFGQGTRLTVV.

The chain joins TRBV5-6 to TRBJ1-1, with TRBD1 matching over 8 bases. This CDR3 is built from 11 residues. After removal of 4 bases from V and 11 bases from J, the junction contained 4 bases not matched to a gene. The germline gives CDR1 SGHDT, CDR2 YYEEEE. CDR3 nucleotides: TGTGCCAGCAGCCTGACAGGGGAGGCTTTCTTT. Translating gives CASSLTGEAFF.

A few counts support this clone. The CDR3 nucleotides read TGTGCCTGTGGTACTTCCTACGAGCAGTACTTC. Translated, it gives CACGTSYEQYF. The rearrangement joins TRBV25-1 to TRBJ2-7; no definite D call. Trimming cost V 11 bases and J 1 base, with 9 bases left between them. The length of the CDR3 is 11 residues. Looked up from germline, CDR1 is MGHDK and CDR2 is SYGVNS.

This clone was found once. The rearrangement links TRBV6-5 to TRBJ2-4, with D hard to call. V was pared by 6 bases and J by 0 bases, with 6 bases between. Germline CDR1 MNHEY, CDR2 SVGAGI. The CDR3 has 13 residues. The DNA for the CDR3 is TGTGCCAGCAGACAGACAGCCAAAAACATTCAGTACTTC. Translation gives CASRQTAKNIQYF.

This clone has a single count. The CDR3 spells CASSLVQVSTEAFF. Written as DNA, the CDR3 is TGTGCCAGCAGCTTGGTCCAGGTTAGCACTGAAGCTTTCTTT. The chain uses TRBV5-4 and TRBJ1-1, with no clear D. V dropped 0 bases and J dropped 4 bases, with 10 bases sitting between them. The CDR3 sequence is 14 residues long. CDR1 and CDR2 from the germline V gene are SGHNT and YYREEE (reference sequence).

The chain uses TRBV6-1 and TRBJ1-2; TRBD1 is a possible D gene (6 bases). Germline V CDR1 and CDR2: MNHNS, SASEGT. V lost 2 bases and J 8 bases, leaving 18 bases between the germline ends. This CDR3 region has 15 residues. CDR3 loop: CASSETRRTAGGYTF. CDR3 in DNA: TGTGCCAGCAGTGAAACGAGACGGACAGCCGGCGGCTACACCTTC.